This T cell receptor (beta chain) was retrieved from a study of OX40 agonist ivuxolimab in advanced cancers. Study overall: Ivuxolimab, an agonist antibody against OX40 (CD134), was given to patients. From roughly 23 to 85 years was the age range, with a mean of about 56 years, and around 84% were male. Earlier anti-PD-1, anti-PD-L1 or anti-CTLA-4 therapy was permitted; around 40% had received some.

V was clipped by 3 bases and J by 4 bases, with 19 bases between them. The CDR3 spans 18 residues. Germline lookup yields CDR1 MGHDK and CDR2 SYGVNS. Patients with a history of autoimmune disease or on systemic immunosuppression were excluded. TCRdb's copy holds only in-frame clones and misses some; the assay was immunoSEQ multiplex PCR. This table has 55,000 to 90,000 clones, more than 80% appearing once. This clone has a single count. This sample comprised CD4+ or CD8+ T cells sorted from blood, obtained in a trial of the OX40 agonist ivuxolimab. The J gene is TRBJ2-6, the V gene TRBV25-1; a weak D match, TRBD1 (6 bases). The receptor comes from an adult with an advanced solid tumor such as melanoma, head and neck, liver or kidney cancer. This chain's CDR3 is CASSEQAGAKSGANVLTF. In DNA form, the CDR3 reads TGTGCCAGCAGTGAGCAGGCAGGGGCTAAATCCGGGGCCAACGTCCTGACTTTC.